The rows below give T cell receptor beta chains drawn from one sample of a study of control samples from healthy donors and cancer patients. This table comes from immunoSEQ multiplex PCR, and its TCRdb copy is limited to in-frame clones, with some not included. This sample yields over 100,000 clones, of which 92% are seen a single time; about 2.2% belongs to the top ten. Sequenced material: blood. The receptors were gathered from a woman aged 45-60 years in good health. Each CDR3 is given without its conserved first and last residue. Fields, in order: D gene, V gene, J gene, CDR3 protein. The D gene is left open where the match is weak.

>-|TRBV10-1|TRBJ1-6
ASTRPGPKSSYNSPLH
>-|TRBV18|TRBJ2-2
ASSPGVATGELF
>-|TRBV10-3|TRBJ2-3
AISEGGRTDTQY
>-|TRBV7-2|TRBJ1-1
ASSLGGVIKSRIEF
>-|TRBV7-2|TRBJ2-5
ASSWGQETQY
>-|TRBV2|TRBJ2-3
ASSLRWTTDTQY
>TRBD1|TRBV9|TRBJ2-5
ASSVGGGTVQETQY
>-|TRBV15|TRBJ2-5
ATSARLSLSQY
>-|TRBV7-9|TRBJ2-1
ASSLDPGRYNEQF
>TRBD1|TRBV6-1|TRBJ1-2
ASSEGTGSWYGYT
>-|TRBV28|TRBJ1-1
ASISGQTEAF
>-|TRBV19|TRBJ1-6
ASKVGDSPLH
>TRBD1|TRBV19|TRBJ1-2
ASSWTGNYGYT
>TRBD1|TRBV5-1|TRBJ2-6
ASSTGVISGANVLT
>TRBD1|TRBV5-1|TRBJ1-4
ASSDGQGFRKLF
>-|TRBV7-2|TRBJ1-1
ASSLEAGKAF
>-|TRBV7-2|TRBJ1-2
ASSPRLEGYGYT
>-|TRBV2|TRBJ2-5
ASSAEETQY
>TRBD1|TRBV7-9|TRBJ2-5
ASSPGAGGTETQY
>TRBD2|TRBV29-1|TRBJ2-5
SDRSTTSGRIETQY
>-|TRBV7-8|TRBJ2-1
ASSVGNEQF
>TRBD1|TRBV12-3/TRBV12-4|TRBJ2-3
ASSRQGPDTQY
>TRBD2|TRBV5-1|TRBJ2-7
ASSWGTSGKSSYEQY
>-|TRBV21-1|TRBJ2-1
ASSKTPTAAYSSYNEQF
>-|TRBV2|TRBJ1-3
ASSQDRPGSGNTIY
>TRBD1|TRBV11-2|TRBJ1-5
ASSVGTVNSNQPQH
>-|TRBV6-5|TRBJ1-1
ASRLGPDTEAF
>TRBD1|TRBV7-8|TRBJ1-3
ASSASPQGAFGNTIY
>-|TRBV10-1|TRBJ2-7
ASQSGQSYEQY
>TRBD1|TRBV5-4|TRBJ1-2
ASSRRDRGTYGYT
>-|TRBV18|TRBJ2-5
ASSPGIQETQY
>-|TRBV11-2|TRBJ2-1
ASSSVQGKRYNEQF
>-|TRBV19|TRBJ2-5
ASSTHGTQETQY
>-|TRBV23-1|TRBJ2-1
ASIINSDKTYNEQF
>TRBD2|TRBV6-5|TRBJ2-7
ASSTRGSYEQY
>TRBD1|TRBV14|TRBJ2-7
ASSQDSTRTGVRGGSSYEQY
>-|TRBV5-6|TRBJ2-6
ASSLVTSSGANVLT
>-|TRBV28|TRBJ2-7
ASWGGAGYEQY
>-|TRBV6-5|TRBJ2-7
ASGTGVSSYEQY
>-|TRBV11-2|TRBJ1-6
ASSKTAIYNSPLH
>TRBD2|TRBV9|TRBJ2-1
ARSSGGGQREGAYNEQF
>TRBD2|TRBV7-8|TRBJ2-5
ASSRSPGTSGSWGETQY
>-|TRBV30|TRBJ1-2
AWKRDTTVYGYT
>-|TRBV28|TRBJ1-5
ASSSDQPQH
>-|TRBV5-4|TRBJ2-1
ASSLVGTSNEQF
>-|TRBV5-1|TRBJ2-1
ASSLDGTDYNEQF
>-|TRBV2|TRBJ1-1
ASALSVAEAF
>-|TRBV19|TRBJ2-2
ASSIRAGELF
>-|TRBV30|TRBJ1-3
AWGYGGGGNTIY
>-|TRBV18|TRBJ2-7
ASSPNLAGEQY